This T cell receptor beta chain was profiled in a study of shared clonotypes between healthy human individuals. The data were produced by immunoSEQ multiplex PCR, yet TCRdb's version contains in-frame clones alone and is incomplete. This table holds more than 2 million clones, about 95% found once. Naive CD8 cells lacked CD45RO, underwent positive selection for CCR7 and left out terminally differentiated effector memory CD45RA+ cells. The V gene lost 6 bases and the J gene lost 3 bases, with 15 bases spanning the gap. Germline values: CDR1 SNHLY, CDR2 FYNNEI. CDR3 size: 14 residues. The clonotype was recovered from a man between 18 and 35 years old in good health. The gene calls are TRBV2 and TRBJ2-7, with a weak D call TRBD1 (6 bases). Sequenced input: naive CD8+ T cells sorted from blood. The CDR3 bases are TGTGCCAGCAGAGACTTGGACAGCAGCTACGAGCAGTACTTC. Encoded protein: CASRDLDSSYEQYF. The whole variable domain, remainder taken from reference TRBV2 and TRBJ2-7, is EPEVTQTPSHQVTQMGQEVILRCVPISNHLYFYWYRQILGQKVEFLVSFYNNEISEKSEIFDDQFSVERPDGSNFTLKIRSTKLEDSAMYFCASRDLDSSYEQYFGPGTRLTVT.